Sequencing of this TCR beta chain was carried out in a study of human T cells and chemical hapten exposure. TCRdb recomputed calls from the 5' RACE reads with MiXCR, one row per CDR3 protein. The sample has approximately 150,000 distinct CDR3 sequences, around 4.1% seen once. In germline, CDR1 is DFQATT, CDR2 SNEGSKA (reference sequence). The CDR3 contains 16 residues. Trimming stripped 3 bases from V and 0 bases from J, with 17 bases between. Sequencing started from total RNA isolated from unfractionated whole blood. The rearrangement links TRBV20-1 to TRBJ1-1; D gene ambiguous. The sequence was obtained from a female donor in good health. The CDR3 nucleotides are TGCAGTGCTAGGGCCGTGCAGACACCGCTGAACACTGAAGCTTTCTTT. The encoded protein is CSARAVQTPLNTEAFF.